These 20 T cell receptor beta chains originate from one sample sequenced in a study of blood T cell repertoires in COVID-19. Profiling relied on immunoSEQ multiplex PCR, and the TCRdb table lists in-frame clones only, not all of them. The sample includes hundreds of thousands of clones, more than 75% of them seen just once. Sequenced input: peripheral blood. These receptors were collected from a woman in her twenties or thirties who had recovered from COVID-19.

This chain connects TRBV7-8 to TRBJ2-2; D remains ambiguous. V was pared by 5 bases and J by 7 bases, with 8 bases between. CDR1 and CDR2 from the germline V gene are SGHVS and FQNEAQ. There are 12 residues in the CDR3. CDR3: CASSRSDGELFF. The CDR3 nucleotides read TGTGCCAGCAGCCGCAGCGACGGGGAGCTGTTTTTT.

CDR3 coding DNA: TGCGCCAGCAGCCCATCAGCGGGAGGGACCCGTCGGCCCCAGTACTTC. This sequence encodes CASSPSAGGTRRPQYF. The chain links TRBV4-1 to TRBJ2-5; 10 bases are shared with TRBD2. J was trimmed by 9 bases and V by 4 bases; bases with no gene match: 14. From germline, CDR1 is MGHRA and CDR2 YSYEKL. The CDR3 runs 16 residues.

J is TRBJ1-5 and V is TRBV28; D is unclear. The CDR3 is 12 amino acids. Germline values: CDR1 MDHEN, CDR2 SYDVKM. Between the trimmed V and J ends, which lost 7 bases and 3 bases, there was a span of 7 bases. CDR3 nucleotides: TGTGCCAGCACCGAGATCAATCAGCCCCAGCATTTT. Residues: CASTEINQPQHF.

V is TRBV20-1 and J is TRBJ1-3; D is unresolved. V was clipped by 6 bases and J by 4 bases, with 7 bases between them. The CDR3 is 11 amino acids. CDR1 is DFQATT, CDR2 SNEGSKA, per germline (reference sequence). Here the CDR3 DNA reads TGCAGTGCGATGACAGGAAACACCATATATTTT. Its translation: CSAMTGNTIYF.

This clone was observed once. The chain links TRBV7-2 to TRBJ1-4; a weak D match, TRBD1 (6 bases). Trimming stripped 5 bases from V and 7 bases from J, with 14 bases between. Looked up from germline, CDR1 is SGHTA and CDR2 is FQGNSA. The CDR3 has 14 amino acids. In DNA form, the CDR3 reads TGTGCCAGCAGCACAGGGAACAACCCTGAAAAACTGTTTTTT. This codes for CASSTGNNPEKLFF.

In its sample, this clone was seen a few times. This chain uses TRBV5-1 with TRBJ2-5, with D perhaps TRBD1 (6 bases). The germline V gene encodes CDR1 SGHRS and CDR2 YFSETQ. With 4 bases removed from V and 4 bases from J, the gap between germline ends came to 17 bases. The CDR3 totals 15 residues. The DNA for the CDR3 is TGCGCCAGCAGCCGGACCAGACAGGCAGGAGAGACCCAGTACTTC. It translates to CASSRTRQAGETQYF.

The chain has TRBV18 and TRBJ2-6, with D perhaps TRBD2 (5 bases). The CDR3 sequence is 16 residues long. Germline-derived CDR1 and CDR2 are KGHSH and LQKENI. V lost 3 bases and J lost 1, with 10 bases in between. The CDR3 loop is CASSPRDGSGANVLTF. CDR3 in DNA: TGTGCCAGCTCACCCCGGGATGGGTCTGGGGCCAACGTCCTGACTTTC.

CDR3 nucleotide sequence: TGTGCCAGCAGTCGGGTAGCGGGCCCAGAGACCCAGTACTTC. This translates into CASSRVAGPETQYF. The chain has TRBV3-1 (or the pseudogene TRBV3-2) and TRBJ2-5, with 7 nucleotides matching TRBD2. Trimming took 6 bases from V and 4 from J; bases not matched to a gene: 8. Germline CDR1 is LGHDT and CDR2 is YNNKEL (reference sequence). The length of the CDR3 is 14 residues.

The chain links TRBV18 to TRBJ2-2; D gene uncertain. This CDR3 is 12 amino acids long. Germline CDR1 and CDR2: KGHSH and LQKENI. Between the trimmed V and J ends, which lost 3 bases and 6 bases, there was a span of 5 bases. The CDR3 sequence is CASSPFAGELFF. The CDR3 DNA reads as TGTGCCAGCTCACCGTTCGCCGGGGAGCTGTTTTTT.

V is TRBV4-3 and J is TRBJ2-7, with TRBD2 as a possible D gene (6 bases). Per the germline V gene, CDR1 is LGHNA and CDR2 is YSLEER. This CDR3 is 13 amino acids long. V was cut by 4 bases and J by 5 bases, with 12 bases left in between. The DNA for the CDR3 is TGCGCCAGCAGCCTCGGGGAGGTGGACGAGCAGTACTTC. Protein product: CASSLGEVDEQYF.

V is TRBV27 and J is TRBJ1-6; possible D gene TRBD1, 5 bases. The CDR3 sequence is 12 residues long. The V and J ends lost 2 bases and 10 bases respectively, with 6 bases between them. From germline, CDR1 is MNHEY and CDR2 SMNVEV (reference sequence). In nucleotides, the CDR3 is TGTGCCAGCAGTTTAAGGGGATCACCCCTCCACTTT. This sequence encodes CASSLRGSPLHF.

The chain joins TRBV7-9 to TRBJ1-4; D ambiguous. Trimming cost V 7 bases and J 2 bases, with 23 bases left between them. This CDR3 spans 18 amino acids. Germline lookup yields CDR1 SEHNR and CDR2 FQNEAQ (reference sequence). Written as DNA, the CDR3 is TGTGCCAGCACCAGCTCCCCGCGTCGAGAAAGCACTAATGAAAAACTGTTTTTT. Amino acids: CASTSSPRRESTNEKLFF. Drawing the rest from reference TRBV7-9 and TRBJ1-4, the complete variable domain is DTGVSQNPRHKITKRGQNVTFRCDPISEHNRLYWYRQTLGQGPEFLTYFQNEAQLEKSRLLSDRFSAERPKGSFSTLEIQRTEQGDSAMYLCASTSSPRRESTNEKLFFGSGTQLSVL.

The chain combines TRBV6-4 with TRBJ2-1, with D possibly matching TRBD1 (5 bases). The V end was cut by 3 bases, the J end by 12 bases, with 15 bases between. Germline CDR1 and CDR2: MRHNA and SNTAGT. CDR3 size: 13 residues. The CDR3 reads CASSEGPERRQFF. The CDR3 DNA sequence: TGTGCCAGCAGTGAGGGGCCCGAACGAAGGCAGTTCTTC.

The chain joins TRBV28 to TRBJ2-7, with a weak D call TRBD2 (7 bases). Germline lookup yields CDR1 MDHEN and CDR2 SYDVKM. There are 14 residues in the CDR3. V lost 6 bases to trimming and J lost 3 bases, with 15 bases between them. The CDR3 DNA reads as TGTGCCAGCAGAAGGGGGGGAATAAACTACGAGCAGTACTTC. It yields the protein CASRRGGINYEQYF.

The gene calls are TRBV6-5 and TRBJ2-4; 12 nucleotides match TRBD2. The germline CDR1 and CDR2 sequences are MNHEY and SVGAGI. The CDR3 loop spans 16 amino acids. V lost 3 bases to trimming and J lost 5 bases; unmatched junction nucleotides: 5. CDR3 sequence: CASSYKTSGSQNIQYF. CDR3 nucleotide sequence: TGTGCCAGCAGTTATAAGACTAGCGGGAGCCAAAACATTCAGTACTTC.

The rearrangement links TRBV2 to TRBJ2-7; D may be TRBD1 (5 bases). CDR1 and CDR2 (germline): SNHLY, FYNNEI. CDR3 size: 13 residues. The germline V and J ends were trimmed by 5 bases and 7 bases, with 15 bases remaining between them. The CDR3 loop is CASSRTSTGEQYF. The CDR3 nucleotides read TGTGCCAGCAGTCGGACATCGACTGGGGAGCAGTACTTC.

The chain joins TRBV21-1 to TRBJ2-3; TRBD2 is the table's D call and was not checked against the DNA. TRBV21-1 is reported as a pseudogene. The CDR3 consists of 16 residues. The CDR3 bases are TGTGCCAGCAGCAAGAGACTAGCGGGAGAATCAGATACGCAGTATTTT. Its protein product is CASSKRLAGESDTQYF.

The CDR3 DNA sequence: TGTGCCAGCAGTACTAGCGGGGTCGACACCGGGGAGCTGTTTTTT. This translates into CASSTSGVDTGELFF. This chain uses TRBV4-2 with TRBJ2-2, with 10 bases that match TRBD2. Germline CDR1 reads LGHNA; CDR2 reads YNFKEQ. The CDR3 extends over 15 amino acids. J lost 3 bases, V lost 6 bases, and 4 bases had no gene match.

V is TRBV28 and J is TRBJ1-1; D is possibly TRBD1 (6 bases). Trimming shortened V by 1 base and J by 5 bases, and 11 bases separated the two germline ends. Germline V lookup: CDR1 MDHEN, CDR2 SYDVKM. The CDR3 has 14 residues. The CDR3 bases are TGTGCCAGCAGTTTATATCAGGGGATGACTGAAGCTTTCTTT. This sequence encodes CASSLYQGMTEAFF.

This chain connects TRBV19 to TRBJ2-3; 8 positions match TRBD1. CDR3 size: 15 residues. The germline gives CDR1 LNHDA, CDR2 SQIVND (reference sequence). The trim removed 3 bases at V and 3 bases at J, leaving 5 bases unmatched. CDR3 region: CASSIRRQGTDTQYF. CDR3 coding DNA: TGTGCCAGTAGTATTAGGCGACAGGGGACAGATACGCAGTATTTT.